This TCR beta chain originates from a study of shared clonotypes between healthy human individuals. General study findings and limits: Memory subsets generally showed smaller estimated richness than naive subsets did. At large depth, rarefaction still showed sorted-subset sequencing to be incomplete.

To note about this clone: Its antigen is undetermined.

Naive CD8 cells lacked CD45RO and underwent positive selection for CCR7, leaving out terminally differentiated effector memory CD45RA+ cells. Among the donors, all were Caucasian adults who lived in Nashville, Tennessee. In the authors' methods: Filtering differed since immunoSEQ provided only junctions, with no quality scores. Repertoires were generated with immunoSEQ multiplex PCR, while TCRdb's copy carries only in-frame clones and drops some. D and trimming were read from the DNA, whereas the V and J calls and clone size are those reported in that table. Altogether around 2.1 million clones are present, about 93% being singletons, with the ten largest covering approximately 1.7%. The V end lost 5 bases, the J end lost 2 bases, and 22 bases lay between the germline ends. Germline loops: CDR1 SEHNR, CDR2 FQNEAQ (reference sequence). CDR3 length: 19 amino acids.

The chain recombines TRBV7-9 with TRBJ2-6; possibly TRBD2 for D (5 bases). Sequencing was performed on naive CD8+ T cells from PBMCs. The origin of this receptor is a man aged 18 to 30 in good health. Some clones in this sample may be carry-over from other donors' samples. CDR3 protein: CASSPRPDSLPPGANVLTF. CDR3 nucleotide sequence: TGTGCCAGCAGCCCGCGCCCGGACTCTCTCCCCCCTGGGGCCAACGTCCTGACTTTC.